Listed below are T cell receptor beta chains from one sample, sequenced in a study of shared T cell receptors in the human thymus. Profiled with immunoSEQ multiplex PCR; TCRdb holds only in-frame clones, not every one. The sample has about 380,000 clones; approximately 95% are singletons. Source material: thymocytes. These receptors were collected from a human donor. The CDR3 runs from the conserved cysteine through the conserved F or W. A D gene is named only where the DNA matches it firmly. Part of the rows lack a size; the others show once, few, many or a class for expanded clones.

CDR3 protein: CASRPEGATLSGANVLTF
CDR3 DNA: TGTGCCAGCAGGCCGGAGGGGGCCACCCTCTCTGGGGCCAACGTCCTGACTTTC
V gene: TRBV5-6
clone size: .
J gene: TRBJ2-6
D gene: .

CDR3 protein: CASKPARGLYEKLFF
CDR3 DNA: TGTGCCAGCAAACCTGCTCGGGGGCTTTATGAAAAACTGTTTTTT
V gene: TRBV6-1
clone size: .
J gene: TRBJ1-4
D gene: .

CDR3 protein: CAIGLAEIPYEQYF
CDR3 DNA: TGTGCCATCGGACTAGCGGAGATCCCCTACGAGCAGTACTTC
V gene: TRBV10-3
clone size: .
J gene: TRBJ2-7
D gene: TRBD2

CDR3 protein: CASSFLEKLFF
CDR3 DNA: TGTGCCAGCAGTTTTCTTGAAAAACTGTTTTTT
V gene: TRBV28
clone size: .
J gene: TRBJ1-4
D gene: .

CDR3 protein: CASSLAPGQGGLSGANVLTF
CDR3 DNA: TGCGCCAGCAGCTTGGCCCCCGGACAGGGAGGGCTCTCTGGGGCCAACGTCCTGACTTTC
V gene: TRBV5-1
clone size: .
J gene: TRBJ2-6
D gene: .

CDR3 protein: CASSYWTVNTEAFF
CDR3 DNA: TGTGCCAGCAGTTACTGGACAGTTAACACTGAAGCTTTCTTT
V gene: TRBV6-6
clone size: .
J gene: TRBJ1-1
D gene: .

CDR3 protein: CASSLGTPSNYGYTF
CDR3 DNA: TGTGCCAGCAGCCTCGGGACACCGTCTAACTATGGCTACACCTTC
V gene: TRBV7-9
clone size: .
J gene: TRBJ1-2
D gene: .

CDR3 protein: CASSLDNSPVVRELFF
CDR3 DNA: TGTGCCAGCAGCTTGGATAACTCCCCAGTCGTCCGGGAGCTGTTTTTT
V gene: TRBV5-4
clone size: .
J gene: TRBJ2-2
D gene: .

CDR3 protein: CASGEENTEAFF
CDR3 DNA: TGTGCCAGCGGAGAAGAGAACACTGAAGCTTTCTTT
V gene: TRBV6-5
clone size: .
J gene: TRBJ1-1
D gene: .

CDR3 protein: CASSLRGPTEAFF
CDR3 DNA: TGTGCCAGCAGTTTGCGGGGGCCCACTGAAGCTTTCTTT
V gene: TRBV27
clone size: .
J gene: TRBJ1-1
D gene: .

CDR3 protein: CSVEQFPSTDTQYF
CDR3 DNA: TGCAGCGTTGAACAGTTTCCTAGCACAGATACGCAGTATTTT
V gene: TRBV29-1
clone size: once
J gene: TRBJ2-3
D gene: .

CDR3 protein: CASSLGQLNQPQHF
CDR3 DNA: TGTGCCAGCAGCTTAGGACAGTTGAATCAGCCCCAGCATTTT
V gene: TRBV5-8
clone size: .
J gene: TRBJ1-5
D gene: .

CDR3 protein: CASSYHRQNYGYTF
CDR3 DNA: TGTGCCAGCAGTTATCACAGGCAGAACTATGGCTACACCTTC
V gene: TRBV6-5
clone size: .
J gene: TRBJ1-2
D gene: .

CDR3 protein: CASSSRQGAALGRNEKLFF
CDR3 DNA: TGTGCCAGCAGCTCCAGACAGGGCGCTGCTCTAGGACGTAATGAAAAACTGTTTTTT
V gene: TRBV13
clone size: .
J gene: TRBJ1-4
D gene: TRBD1

CDR3 protein: CASSFPSNEQFF
CDR3 DNA: TGTGCCAGCAGTTTCCCTTCCAATGAGCAGTTCTTC
V gene: TRBV27
clone size: .
J gene: TRBJ2-1
D gene: .

CDR3 protein: CASRSGIGSSLPQPQHF
CDR3 DNA: TGTGCCAGCAGATCCGGAATCGGGAGTTCCTTGCCCCAGCCCCAGCATTTT
V gene: TRBV28
clone size: .
J gene: TRBJ1-5
D gene: .

CDR3 protein: CASSMVAGGGYEQYF
CDR3 DNA: TGTGCCAGTAGTATGGTGGCGGGAGGAGGCTACGAGCAGTACTTC
V gene: TRBV19
clone size: .
J gene: TRBJ2-7
D gene: TRBD2

CDR3 protein: CASSPPGQIGEQYF
CDR3 DNA: TGTGCCAGCAGTCCGCCGGGACAGATCGGCGAGCAGTACTTC
V gene: TRBV28
clone size: once
J gene: TRBJ2-7
D gene: TRBD1

CDR3 protein: CASSQGLAGADTQYF
CDR3 DNA: TGCGCCAGCAGCCAGGGACTAGCGGGAGCCGATACGCAGTATTTT
V gene: TRBV4-3
clone size: .
J gene: TRBJ2-3
D gene: TRBD2

CDR3 protein: CASSLAVWENTEAFF
CDR3 DNA: TGTGCCAGCAGCTTGGCGGTCTGGGAGAACACTGAAGCTTTCTTT
V gene: TRBV5-4
clone size: once
J gene: TRBJ1-1
D gene: .

CDR3 protein: CASSFKRVSYEQYF
CDR3 DNA: TGTGCCAGCAGCTTTAAACGGGTCTCCTACGAGCAGTACTTC
V gene: TRBV7-2
clone size: few
J gene: TRBJ2-7
D gene: .

CDR3 protein: CSVESDNYGYTF
CDR3 DNA: TGCAGCGTTGAATCCGACAACTATGGCTACACCTTC
V gene: TRBV29-1
clone size: .
J gene: TRBJ1-2
D gene: .

CDR3 protein: CASNQGAGQPQHF
CDR3 DNA: TGTGCCAGCAACCAGGGGGCCGGGCAGCCCCAGCATTTT
V gene: TRBV6-5
clone size: .
J gene: TRBJ1-5
D gene: TRBD1

CDR3 protein: CAWSGFSGSLFSYEQYF
CDR3 DNA: TGTGCCTGGAGTGGTTTTAGCGGGAGTCTATTCTCCTACGAGCAGTACTTC
V gene: TRBV30
clone size: .
J gene: TRBJ2-7
D gene: TRBD2

CDR3 protein: CASRRTGGGMNTEAFF
CDR3 DNA: TGTGCCAGCAGACGGACCGGGGGAGGGATGAACACTGAAGCTTTCTTT
V gene: TRBV7-2
clone size: few
J gene: TRBJ1-1
D gene: .

CDR3 protein: CASSATSGSHEQYF
CDR3 DNA: TGTGCCAGTAGTGCGACTAGCGGGAGCCACGAGCAGTACTTC
V gene: TRBV19
clone size: .
J gene: TRBJ2-7
D gene: TRBD2

CDR3 protein: CASSRGLAGVPDEQFF
CDR3 DNA: TGTGCCAGCAGCCGCGGACTAGCGGGAGTCCCTGATGAGCAGTTCTTC
V gene: TRBV11-3
clone size: .
J gene: TRBJ2-1
D gene: TRBD2

CDR3 protein: CASSPSSDSYNEQFF
CDR3 DNA: TGTGCCAGCTCCCCATCTAGCGACTCCTACAATGAGCAGTTCTTC
V gene: TRBV18
clone size: .
J gene: TRBJ2-1
D gene: .

CDR3 protein: CASSFPPGTANYGYTF
CDR3 DNA: TGTGCCAGCAGTTTCCCCCCCGGGACAGCTAACTATGGCTACACCTTC
V gene: TRBV6-5
clone size: .
J gene: TRBJ1-2
D gene: TRBD1

CDR3 protein: CASSAPGGDSYEQYF
CDR3 DNA: TGTGCCAGCAGCGCCCCGGGAGGTGATTCCTACGAGCAGTACTTC
V gene: TRBV5-8
clone size: .
J gene: TRBJ2-7
D gene: TRBD2

CDR3 protein: CASSLSGSTEAFF
CDR3 DNA: TGTGCCAGCAGTTTATCGGGGTCTACTGAAGCTTTCTTT
V gene: TRBV28
clone size: .
J gene: TRBJ1-1
D gene: .

CDR3 protein: CASSFSVLHGYTF
CDR3 DNA: TGTGCCAGCAGTTTTTCCGTTCTTCATGGCTACACCTTC
V gene: TRBV27
clone size: .
J gene: TRBJ1-2
D gene: .

CDR3 protein: CASSQDWPTPNQPQHF
CDR3 DNA: TGCGCCAGCAGCCAAGATTGGCCCACTCCAAATCAGCCCCAGCATTTT
V gene: TRBV4-1
clone size: .
J gene: TRBJ1-5
D gene: .

CDR3 protein: CASSPARPGRDPDTQYF
CDR3 DNA: TGTGCCAGCAGTCCAGCAAGACCGGGACGAGACCCAGATACGCAGTATTTT
V gene: TRBV28
clone size: .
J gene: TRBJ2-3
D gene: .

CDR3 protein: CASSQDKQGATYNEQFF
CDR3 DNA: TGTGCCAGCAGCCAAGATAAACAGGGGGCAACGTACAATGAGCAGTTCTTC
V gene: TRBV14
clone size: .
J gene: TRBJ2-1
D gene: TRBD1

CDR3 protein: CSVHRGITGELFF
CDR3 DNA: TGCAGCGTCCACAGGGGAATCACCGGGGAGCTGTTTTTT
V gene: TRBV29-1
clone size: .
J gene: TRBJ2-2
D gene: TRBD1

CDR3 protein: CAWSRSSGRYTGELFF
CDR3 DNA: TGTGCCTGGAGTAGGAGTAGCGGGAGGTACACCGGGGAGCTGTTTTTT
V gene: TRBV30
clone size: .
J gene: TRBJ2-2
D gene: TRBD2

CDR3 protein: CASSRRLAGGYEQYF
CDR3 DNA: TGTGCCAGCAGCCGAAGACTAGCGGGAGGATACGAGCAGTACTTC
V gene: TRBV7-2
clone size: .
J gene: TRBJ2-7
D gene: TRBD2

CDR3 protein: CASSKEVARGLAGVPMRIGEQFF
CDR3 DNA: TGTGCCAGCAGCAAAGAGGTAGCACGAGGACTAGCGGGAGTCCCTATGAGAATTGGTGAGCAGTTCTTC
V gene: TRBV21-1
clone size: .
J gene: TRBJ2-1
D gene: .

CDR3 protein: CASSFAGSKLGYYEQYF
CDR3 DNA: TGTGCCAGCAGTTTTGCAGGGTCTAAATTGGGCTACTACGAGCAGTACTTC
V gene: TRBV27
clone size: .
J gene: TRBJ2-7
D gene: .

CDR3 protein: CASSQSNGGGETQYF
CDR3 DNA: TGTGCCAGCAGCCAATCAAATGGAGGGGGTGAGACCCAGTACTTC
V gene: TRBV14
clone size: .
J gene: TRBJ2-5
D gene: .

CDR3 protein: CAILPRGLDTYEQYF
CDR3 DNA: TGTGCCATCCTTCCCCGCGGGCTTGACACCTACGAGCAGTACTTC
V gene: TRBV28
clone size: .
J gene: TRBJ2-7
D gene: .